The clone carrying this TCR beta chain occurred a few times. RNA amounts of about 0.5 to 1 ug underwent reverse transcription with random hexamers. Amplification of TCR beta CDR3 across 54 Vbeta and 13 Jbeta was performed with immunoSEQ multiplex PCR. MiXCR was run by TCRdb on the immunoSEQ multiplex PCR reads, yielding one entry per CDR3 protein. The top ten clones hold 0.18% of a sample with some 300,000 distinct CDR3 sequences, about nine tenths of them seen once. Negative isolation was used for CD8+ and CD4+ T cells, and FACS enrichment was applied to TEMRA cells. Trimming cost V 3 bases and J 7 bases, with 14 bases left between them. The CDR3 runs 13 residues. Germline CDR1 and CDR2: SGHRS and YFSETQ. The sample comes from a study of CD8 T cells in Susac syndrome.

The sample was CD8+ T cells from PBMCs. The source is a human donor with multiple sclerosis. The gene calls are TRBV5-1 and TRBJ2-7, with D possibly being TRBD2 (6 bases). The CDR3 loop is CASSYAGSSEQYF. For the CDR3, the DNA is TGCGCCAGCAGCTATGCGGGGAGCTCGGAGCAGTACTTC.